Sequencing of this TCR beta chain was carried out in a study of blood T cell repertoires in COVID-19. Study context: Material from acute and convalescent COVID-19 was sourced from the United States, Italy and Spain.

In the authors' methods: Amplification of reference gene primers was used by the study to estimate nucleated cell counts. Method: immunoSEQ multiplex PCR; TCRdb's copy keeps in-frame clones and lacks some. That table is the source of V, J and clone size, and D and trimming were worked out from the DNA. The sample includes 200,000 to 250,000 clones, 85% of them seen just once. Participants' reported clinical history set cohort assignment. The V gene lost 3 bases and the J gene lost 8 bases, with 13 bases spanning the gap. CDR1 and CDR2 from the germline V gene are MDHEN and SYDVKM. The CDR3 is 13 residues long.

V is TRBV28 and J is TRBJ1-2, with a tentative D call TRBD1 (6 bases). The clonotype was recovered from a man aged 40-49 years who had recovered from COVID-19. Input material: PBMCs or T cells enriched from blood (not recorded which). CDR3 amino acids: CASSFRGNGGYTF. CDR3 in DNA: TGTGCCAGCAGTTTCAGGGGCAACGGGGGCTACACCTTC.